The next 24 T cell receptor beta chains were all read from a single sample in a study of preoperative IRX-2 immunotherapy in early breast cancer (dated by TCRdb to about 2019). Receptors were amplified or captured by the immunoSEQ multiplex PCR assay. TCRdb stores this immuneACCESS table with in-frame sequences only. Part of the clones is absent; in the studies checked, under half of the shortfall reflects unresolved V genes, and no reason is known for the rest. This sample has approximately 31,000 clones in its table, and about 90% of those were observed once. The biggest ten clones account for 1.5% to 2% of the sample. Read against the paper, the sample's treatment or condition label means: preoperative locoregional IRX-2 cytokine immunotherapy. The input for sequencing was tumor tissue, taken after IRX-2 immunotherapy. The origin of the receptors is a human donor with breast cancer.

This clone occurred once. The chain is built from TRBV11-3 and TRBJ1-2, with 9 positions matching TRBD1. Unmatched junction bases numbered 18, after V lost 0 bases and J lost 7 bases. CDR3 length equals 19 residues. In germline, CDR1 is SGHNT, CDR2 YENEEA. CDR3 amino acids: CASSLDALQGGQGFSGYTF. CDR3 sequence (DNA): TGTGCCAGCAGCTTAGATGCCCTACAGGGTGGACAGGGGTTTTCTGGCTACACCTTC.

This chain links TRBV6-8 with TRBJ1-4, with 8 positions matching TRBD1. Trimming removed 0 bases from V and 8 bases from J; junction bases left unmatched: 11. The CDR3 has 17 amino acids. CDR1 MNHGY and CDR2 SAAAGT come from the germline V gene. For the CDR3, the DNA is TGTGCCAGCAGTTACTCGGTCAGGGGGCGAGATTCAGAAAAACTGTTTTTT. Its translation is CASSYSVRGRDSEKLFF.

The rearrangement joins TRBV6-8 to TRBJ1-2; D perhaps matches TRBD1 (5 bases). V shed 3 bases and J shed 4 bases, with 12 bases lying between them. The germline V gene has CDR1 MNHGY and CDR2 SAAAGT. The CDR3 is 14 amino acids. The CDR3 DNA is TGTGCCAGCAGTTATGGGGGGTCCGGCTATGGCTACACCTTC. This gives the protein CASSYGGSGYGYTF.

This clone was seen a single time. CDR3 sequence: CASSQERGGVAGANVLTF. As DNA, the CDR3 is TGCGCCAGCAGCCAAGAAAGGGGAGGGGTGGCTGGGGCCAACGTCCTGACTTTC. The chain recombines TRBV23-1 with TRBJ2-6; 7 bases are a match to TRBD2. TRBV23-1 is designated an ORF whose function remains uncertain. V lost 6 bases and J lost 2; bases outside the gene matches: 13. This CDR3 contains 18 residues.

This clone was observed once. The chain recombines TRBV19 with TRBJ1-3; D unclear. This CDR3 has 12 residues. Trimming took 6 bases from V and 1 from J, leaving 4 bases between them. The germline V gene encodes CDR1 LNHDA and CDR2 SQIVND (reference sequence). CDR3: CASRRSGNTIYF. The CDR3 DNA is TGTGCCAGTAGACGGTCTGGAAACACCATATATTTT.

This chain uses TRBV6-4 with TRBJ1-4; 8 bases match TRBD1. This CDR3 region has 15 residues. V was clipped by 5 bases and J by 6 bases; unmatched bases: 8. Germline CDR1 MRHNA, CDR2 SNTAGT. Here the CDR3 reads CASSYAGTGYEKLFF. The DNA of the CDR3 is TGTGCCAGCAGTTACGCCGGGACAGGATATGAAAAACTGTTTTTT.

This clone was seen more than once but under ten times. The J gene is TRBJ2-7, the V gene TRBV6-8, with 12 bases fitting TRBD2. Germline trimming cut 2 bases from V and 7 bases from J; bases unmatched to any gene: 6. The length of the CDR3 is 15 residues. CDR1 MNHGY and CDR2 SAAAGT come from the germline V gene. CDR3 sequence: CASSYPTSGRREQYF. Written as DNA, the CDR3 is TGTGCCAGCAGTTACCCGACTAGCGGGAGACGGGAGCAGTACTTC.

This chain uses TRBV18 with TRBJ1-1; 8 nucleotides match TRBD1. This CDR3 region has 17 residues. Germline V gene sequence: CDR1 KGHSH, CDR2 LQKENI. V shed 2 bases, J shed 5 bases, and the junction held 13 bases outside the gene matches. The CDR3 coding sequence is TGTGCCAGCTCACCAAATTTACCCGGACAGGGAGGGACTGAAGCTTTCTTT. It codes for CASSPNLPGQGGTEAFF.

The chain has TRBV6-8 and TRBJ2-1; D may be TRBD1 or TRBD2 (5 bases each). The CDR3 runs to 14 residues. CDR1 is MNHGY and CDR2 is SAAAGT in the germline V gene. Trimming removed 6 bases at V and 6 bases at J, with 15 bases between. This chain's CDR3 is CASSHGGGTNEQFF. The CDR3 region has the DNA TGTGCCAGCAGCCATGGTGGTGGGACCAATGAGCAGTTCTTC.

V is TRBV11-3 and J is TRBJ1-1; D gene ambiguous. V was clipped by 3 bases and J by 0 bases, with 8 bases between them. CDR1 is SGHNT and CDR2 is YENEEA in the germline V gene. The CDR3 sequence is 14 residues long. The CDR3 here is CASSLAQLNTEAFF. CDR3 sequence (DNA): TGTGCCAGCAGCTTGGCCCAGTTGAACACTGAAGCTTTCTTT.

This clone occurred once. V is TRBV28 and J is TRBJ1-4; 10 bases match TRBD1. CDR1 and CDR2 from the germline V gene are MDHEN and SYDVKM. Trimming at V came to 6 bases and at J to 10 bases, leaving 11 bases not matched to a gene. The CDR3 extends over 15 amino acids. CDR3 nucleotides: TGTGCCAGCAGCAACGCCGGGACAGGGGAGGGAAAACTGTTTTTT. Translation: CASSNAGTGEGKLFF.

V gene TRBV11-3 combines with J gene TRBJ1-3; possible D gene TRBD1, 5 bases. Germline loops: CDR1 SGHNT, CDR2 YENEEA. CDR3 length: 16 residues. V was trimmed by 8 bases and J by 4 bases, leaving 21 bases between them. This chain's CDR3 is CASSYLSGGTGNTIYF. For the CDR3, the DNA is TGTGCCAGCTCATATCTGAGCGGGGGGACCGGAAACACCATATATTTT.

V and J are TRBV6-8 and TRBJ2-4; D is perhaps TRBD2 (6 bases). V lost 0 bases and J 0 bases, leaving 9 bases between the germline ends. The CDR3 runs 16 residues. From germline, CDR1 is MNHGY and CDR2 SAAAGT. The CDR3 is CASSYSGRGAKNIQYF. CDR3 sequence (DNA): TGTGCCAGCAGTTACTCAGGGCGGGGAGCCAAAAACATTCAGTACTTC.

The chain combines TRBV11-3 with TRBJ2-1; D possibly matches TRBD1 or TRBD2 (6 bases each). CDR3 length: 15 residues. CDR1 is SGHNT and CDR2 is YENEEA in the germline V gene. V was trimmed by 6 bases and J by 8 bases, leaving 20 bases between them. The CDR3 DNA sequence: TGTGCCAGCAGACCGCTTGGTTCGGGGGCCGATGAGCAGTTCTTC. This gives the protein CASRPLGSGADEQFF.

The chain has TRBV11-3 and TRBJ1-2, with D perhaps matching TRBD1 (6 bases). Germline V gene sequence: CDR1 SGHNT, CDR2 YENEEA. CDR3 length: 14 amino acids. Trimming took 4 bases from V and 3 from J, leaving 12 bases between them. CDR3 DNA sequence: TGTGCCAGCAGCTCGACGACAGGACACTATGGCTACACCTTC. Its protein is CASSSTTGHYGYTF.

The chain employs TRBV8-2 and TRBJ1-3. TRBV8-2 is reported as a pseudogene. The CDR3 has 16 amino acids. CDR3 protein: CASSLSPGFSGNTIYF. CDR3 DNA: TGTGCCAGCAGTTTATCCCCCGGATTCTCTGGAAACACCATATATTTT.

The rearrangement joins TRBV28 to TRBJ2-3, with a tentative D call TRBD1 (6 bases). Trimming pared 10 bases from V and 1 base from J, leaving 18 bases between. Germline lookup yields CDR1 MDHEN and CDR2 SYDVKM. The CDR3 extends over 15 amino acids. CDR3 amino acids: CATGTRRKGTDTQYF. CDR3 in DNA: TGTGCCACCGGGACACGAAGAAAGGGCACAGATACGCAGTATTTT.

The V gene is TRBV30, the J gene TRBJ1-5; D remains unclear. CDR3 length: 13 amino acids. V was cut by 2 bases and J by 6 bases, with 11 bases left in between. In germline, CDR1 is GTSNPN, CDR2 SVGIG (reference sequence). Here the CDR3 reads CAWSPGPGQPQHF. The CDR3 nucleotides read TGTGCCTGGAGTCCCGGGCCTGGTCAGCCCCAGCATTTT.

In DNA, the CDR3 is TGTGCCAGCAGCACCGGTGATGGGGTCACTGAAGCTTTCTTT. Protein product: CASSTGDGVTEAFF. The rearrangement links TRBV9 to TRBJ1-1; D ambiguous. CDR1 and CDR2 from the germline V gene are SGDLS and YYNGEE. V lost 4 bases and J lost 4, with 14 bases in between. CDR3 length equals 14 residues.

The gene calls are TRBV11-1 and TRBJ2-1; TRBD2 matches 11 bases. The CDR3 consists of 15 residues. Germline-derived CDR1 and CDR2 are SGHAT and FQDESV (reference sequence). V lost 7 bases and J lost 8; bases outside the gene matches: 10. This CDR3 reads CASMPRLAGGHEQFF. CDR3 bases: TGTGCCAGCATGCCCAGGCTAGCGGGGGGACATGAGCAGTTCTTC.

The rearrangement uses TRBV19 and TRBJ1-5, with 9 bases aligning to TRBD1. The CDR3 is 14 amino acids. The germline V gene encodes CDR1 LNHDA and CDR2 SQIVND (reference sequence). V trimming: 5 bases; J trimming: 6 bases; junction bases outside the gene matches: 5. DNA of the CDR3: TGTGCCAGTAGTGAAGCGACAGGGGGTCAGCCCCAGCATTTT. This encodes CASSEATGGQPQHF.

This chain connects TRBV30 to TRBJ1-2, with 8 positions matching TRBD1. The CDR3 extends over 13 amino acids. The germline V gene encodes CDR1 GTSNPN and CDR2 SVGIG (reference sequence). V lost 2 bases to trimming and J lost 8 bases; unmatched junction nucleotides: 7. In DNA form, the CDR3 reads TGTGCCTGGAGTCCCCAGGGGGCTGGGGGCTACACCTTC. It specifies CAWSPQGAGGYTF.

The chain couples TRBV14 to TRBJ1-4, with D tentatively TRBD1 (5 bases). This CDR3 contains 11 residues. Germline CDR1 is SGHDN and CDR2 is FVKESK. Trimming pared 1 base from V and 11 bases from J, leaving 5 bases between. CDR3 nucleotides: TGTGCCAGCAGCCAAGGGGGCAAACTGTTTTTT. Translating gives CASSQGGKLFF.

The chain couples TRBV30 to TRBJ1-6, with D possibly matching TRBD1 (6 bases). The CDR3 extends over 12 amino acids. V shed 5 bases and J shed 5 bases, with 7 bases lying between them. Germline V gene data show CDR1 as GTSNPN and CDR2 as SVGIG (reference sequence). DNA for the CDR3: TGTGCCTGGGACAGGAATAATTCACCCCTCCACTTT. Translating gives CAWDRNNSPLHF. The full variable domain, rest sourced from reference TRBV30 and TRBJ1-6, is SQTIHQWPATLVQPVGSPLSLECTVEGTSNPNLYWYRQAAGRGLQLLFYSVGIGQISSEVPQNLSASRPQDRQFILSSKKLLLSDSGFYLCAWDRNNSPLHFGNGTRLTVT.